A selection of T cell receptor beta chains follows, all from one sample in a study of shared clonotypes between healthy human individuals. Clones were sequenced by immunoSEQ multiplex PCR, and TCRdb holds only the in-frame ones, with some missing. The sample shows some 2,000,000 clones, less than 95% of them seen only once. Sequenced input: naive CD8+ T cells sorted from blood. The receptors shown here come from a man aged 18-30 years in good health. CDR3s include the opening cysteine and the closing phenylalanine or tryptophan. A D gene is named only where the DNA matches it firmly. For some rows the clone size is stated as once, few or many, or as a class when expanded; others skip it.

cdr3_nt: TGCGCCAGCAGCCAAGCGTGCCCAGGTACAGCTAACTATGGCTACACCTTC
cdr3_aa: CASSQACPGTANYGYTF
v_call: TRBV4-1
j_call: TRBJ1-2
clone_size: NA
d_call: NA

cdr3_nt: TGCGCCAGCAGCCTCACGGGAGGTGGCGGGGAGCTGTTTTTT
cdr3_aa: CASSLTGGGGELFF
v_call: TRBV4-3
j_call: TRBJ2-2
clone_size: NA
d_call: TRBD2

cdr3_nt: TGTGCCAGCAGCTGGGATCAGGCTGAGACTGAAGCTTTCTTT
cdr3_aa: CASSWDQAETEAFF
v_call: TRBV2
j_call: TRBJ1-1
clone_size: NA
d_call: NA

cdr3_nt: TGTGCCAGCAGCTTTGGCTGGGGACAAATTAGCAATCAGCCCCAGCATTTT
cdr3_aa: CASSFGWGQISNQPQHF
v_call: TRBV5-5
j_call: TRBJ1-5
clone_size: NA
d_call: NA

cdr3_nt: TGCGCCAGCAGTGATGCGGCTAGCACAGATACGCAGTATTTT
cdr3_aa: CASSDAASTDTQYF
v_call: TRBV10-1
j_call: TRBJ2-3
clone_size: NA
d_call: NA

cdr3_nt: TGTGCCAGCGGGCCGCCGGCGTACGGAGAGCAGTACTTC
cdr3_aa: CASGPPAYGEQYF
v_call: TRBV6-5
j_call: TRBJ2-7
clone_size: NA
d_call: NA

cdr3_nt: TGTGCCAGCAGTTCCCGGAGGGAGGGAGAGTACTACAATGAGCAGTTCTTC
cdr3_aa: CASSSRREGEYYNEQFF
v_call: TRBV28
j_call: TRBJ2-1
clone_size: NA
d_call: TRBD2

cdr3_nt: TGCGCCAGCAGCCAAGACGGGACCTCCTACGAGCAGTACTTC
cdr3_aa: CASSQDGTSYEQYF
v_call: TRBV4-3
j_call: TRBJ2-7
clone_size: NA
d_call: NA

cdr3_nt: TGCAGCGTCCCAGGAGTCACCGGGGAGCTGTTTTTT
cdr3_aa: CSVPGVTGELFF
v_call: TRBV29-1
j_call: TRBJ2-2
clone_size: NA
d_call: NA

cdr3_nt: TGCGCCAGCAGCTTGGGCTCGCCGGAGCAGTTCTTC
cdr3_aa: CASSLGSPEQFF
v_call: TRBV5-1
j_call: TRBJ2-1
clone_size: NA
d_call: NA

cdr3_nt: TGTGCCAGCAGCTTAGCGATGGGGGGACAGGACCAAGAGACCCAGTACTTC
cdr3_aa: CASSLAMGGQDQETQYF
v_call: TRBV7-9
j_call: TRBJ2-5
clone_size: once
d_call: TRBD1

cdr3_nt: TGTGCCAGCAGTATTTGGACTAGCGGGGGGGCCTCAGATACGCAGTATTTT
cdr3_aa: CASSIWTSGGASDTQYF
v_call: TRBV28
j_call: TRBJ2-3
clone_size: NA
d_call: TRBD2

cdr3_nt: TGTGCCATCGAGATCGCGGAACAGCTGGAAGAGCTGTTTTTT
cdr3_aa: CAIEIAEQLEELFF
v_call: TRBV7-8
j_call: TRBJ2-2
clone_size: NA
d_call: NA

cdr3_nt: TGCGCCAGCAGCACGACAGCTACCGCAACTAATGAAAAACTGTTTTTT
cdr3_aa: CASSTTATATNEKLFF
v_call: TRBV5-1
j_call: TRBJ1-4
clone_size: NA
d_call: NA

cdr3_nt: TGTGCCAGTACGGCAGGGGCCAACTATGGCTACACCTTC
cdr3_aa: CASTAGANYGYTF
v_call: TRBV19
j_call: TRBJ1-2
clone_size: NA
d_call: NA

cdr3_nt: TGTGCCAGCAGTTTATCACCGAGACAGGGGGCGGCCGAAAAACTGTTTTTT
cdr3_aa: CASSLSPRQGAAEKLFF
v_call: TRBV27
j_call: TRBJ1-4
clone_size: NA
d_call: TRBD1

cdr3_nt: TGTGCCAGTAGTAGGGGGACGGTAAGTCAGCCCCAGCATTTT
cdr3_aa: CASSRGTVSQPQHF
v_call: TRBV19
j_call: TRBJ1-5
clone_size: NA
d_call: NA

cdr3_nt: TGTGCCAGCAGTGAAGACGGATCCTACGAGCAGTACTTC
cdr3_aa: CASSEDGSYEQYF
v_call: TRBV6-1
j_call: TRBJ2-7
clone_size: NA
d_call: NA

cdr3_nt: TGTGCCAGCAGTTTACTGGACGTTGACACTGAAGCTTTCTTT
cdr3_aa: CASSLLDVDTEAFF
v_call: TRBV28
j_call: TRBJ1-1
clone_size: NA
d_call: NA

cdr3_nt: TGCGCCAGCAGCCAAGAGCTGGACTACCCGCACACCGGGGAGCTGTTTTTT
cdr3_aa: CASSQELDYPHTGELFF
v_call: TRBV4-1
j_call: TRBJ2-2
clone_size: NA
d_call: NA

cdr3_nt: TGTGCCAGTAGTACTTGGACAGGGATGTATAATTCACCCCTCCACTTT
cdr3_aa: CASSTWTGMYNSPLHF
v_call: TRBV19
j_call: TRBJ1-6
clone_size: NA
d_call: TRBD1

cdr3_nt: TGTGCCAGCAGCCCAGGATTAGATTCTAACTATGGCTACACCTTC
cdr3_aa: CASSPGLDSNYGYTF
v_call: TRBV7-9
j_call: TRBJ1-2
clone_size: NA
d_call: NA